This TCR beta chain was retrieved from a study of blood T cell repertoires in COVID-19. About the study: Italy, Spain and the United States were the sources of the convalescent and acute COVID-19 samples. T cells, B-cell-depleted T cells, or PBMCs supplied cDNA or gDNA.

This CDR3 is built from 15 residues. CDR1 SEHNR and CDR2 FQNEAQ come from the germline V gene (reference sequence). Trimming removed 8 bases from V and 5 bases from J; junction bases left unmatched: 8. Original handling: Estimated nucleated cell counts came from reference gene primer amplification. Measured with immunoSEQ multiplex PCR; TCRdb has only the in-frame clones, and not every one. V, J and clone size derive from that table, while D and trimming were established from the DNA sequence. This sample has roughly 28,000 clones, with roughly 87% found just once. The receptor's source is a human donor with acute or convalescent COVID-19. The donor label of this sample is uncertain. The sample consisted of peripheral blood. The chain has TRBV7-9 and TRBJ2-3, with TRBD1 identical over 12 bases. CDR3 sequence (DNA): TGTGCCAGCGGGGCCGGGACAGGGGGCGTAGATACGCAGTATTTT. This sequence encodes CASGAGTGGVDTQYF.